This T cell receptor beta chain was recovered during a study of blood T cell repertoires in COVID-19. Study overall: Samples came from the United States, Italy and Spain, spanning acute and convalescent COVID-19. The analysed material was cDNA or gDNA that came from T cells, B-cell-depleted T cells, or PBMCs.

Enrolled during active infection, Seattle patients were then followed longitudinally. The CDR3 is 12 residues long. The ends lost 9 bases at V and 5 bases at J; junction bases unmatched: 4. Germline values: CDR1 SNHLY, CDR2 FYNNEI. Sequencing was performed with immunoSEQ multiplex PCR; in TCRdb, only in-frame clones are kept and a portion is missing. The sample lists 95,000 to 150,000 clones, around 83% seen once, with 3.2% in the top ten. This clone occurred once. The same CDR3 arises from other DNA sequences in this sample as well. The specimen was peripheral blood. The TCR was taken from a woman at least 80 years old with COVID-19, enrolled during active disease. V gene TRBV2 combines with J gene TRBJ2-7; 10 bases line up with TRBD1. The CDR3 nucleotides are TGTGCCAGTGCCGACAGGGGGCACGAGCAGTACTTC. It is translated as CASADRGHEQYF.